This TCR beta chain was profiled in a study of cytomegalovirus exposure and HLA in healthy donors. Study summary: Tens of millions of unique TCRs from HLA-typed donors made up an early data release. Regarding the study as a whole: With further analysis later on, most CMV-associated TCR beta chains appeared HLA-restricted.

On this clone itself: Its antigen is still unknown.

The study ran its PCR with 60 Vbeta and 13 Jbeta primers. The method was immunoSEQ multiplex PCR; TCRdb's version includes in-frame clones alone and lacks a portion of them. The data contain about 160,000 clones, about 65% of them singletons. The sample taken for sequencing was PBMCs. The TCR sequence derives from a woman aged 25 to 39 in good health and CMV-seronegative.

The CDR3 is CASSEGGRGTSGSEQYF. DNA of the CDR3: TGTGCCAGCAGTGAAGGGGGAAGGGGGACTAGCGGGAGCGAGCAGTACTTC. V is TRBV2 and J is TRBJ2-7, with 14 bases fitting TRBD2. Trimming at V came to 1 base and at J to 6 bases, leaving 8 bases not matched to a gene. Germline V CDR1 and CDR2: SNHLY, FYNNEI. CDR3 length equals 17 residues.